This TCR beta chain was sequenced during a study of neoadjuvant nivolumab and ipilimumab in lung cancer. This clone ranks as medium-sized (0.01 to 0.1%). What it binds is unknown. This CDR3 region has 16 residues. Germline V CDR1 and CDR2: SGDLS, YYNGEE. With 2 bases clipped from V and 7 bases from J, the junction kept 11 bases outside the gene matches. Some clones are missing from TCRdb's copy, which holds only in-frame ones; the method was immunoSEQ multiplex PCR. The sample has about 20,000 clones, about 72% seen once. Overall study findings and caveats: Only two of four nivolumab-treated tumors gained richness and clonality by surgery. Compared with tumor-adjacent uninvolved lung, resected tumors showed greater richness and clonality.

This material consisted of tumor tissue, taken after neoadjuvant nivolumab, alone or with ipilimumab, at or shortly before surgery. The V and J genes are TRBV9 and TRBJ2-3; TRBD1 matches 9 bases. This sequence originates from an adult with non-small cell lung cancer. In nucleotides, the CDR3 is TGTGCCAGCAGCGTCGACCCGGGACAGGGCGCAAATACGCAGTATTTT. It codes for CASSVDPGQGANTQYF.